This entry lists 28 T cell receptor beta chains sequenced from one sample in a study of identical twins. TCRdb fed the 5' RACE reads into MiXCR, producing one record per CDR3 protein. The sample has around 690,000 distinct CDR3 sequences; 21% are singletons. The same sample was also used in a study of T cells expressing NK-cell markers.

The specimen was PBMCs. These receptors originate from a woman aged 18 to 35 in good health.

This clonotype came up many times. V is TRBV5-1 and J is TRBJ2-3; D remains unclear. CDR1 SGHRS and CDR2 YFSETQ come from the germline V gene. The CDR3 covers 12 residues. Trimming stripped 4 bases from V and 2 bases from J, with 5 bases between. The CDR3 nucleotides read TGCGCCAGCAGCGGGGTCACAGATACGCAGTATTTT. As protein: CASSGVTDTQYF.

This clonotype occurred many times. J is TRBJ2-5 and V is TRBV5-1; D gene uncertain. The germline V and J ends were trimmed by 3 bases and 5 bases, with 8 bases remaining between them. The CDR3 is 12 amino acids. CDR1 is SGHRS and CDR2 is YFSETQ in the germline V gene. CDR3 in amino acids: CASSSGWETQYF. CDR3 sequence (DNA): TGCGCCAGCAGCTCTGGTTGGGAGACCCAGTACTTC.

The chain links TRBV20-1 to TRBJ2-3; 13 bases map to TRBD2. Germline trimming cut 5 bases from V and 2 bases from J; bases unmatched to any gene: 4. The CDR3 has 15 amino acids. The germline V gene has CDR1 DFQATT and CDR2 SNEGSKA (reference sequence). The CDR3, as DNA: TGCAGTGCTGGGGGACTAGCGGGAAACACAGATACGCAGTATTTT. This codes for CSAGGLAGNTDTQYF.

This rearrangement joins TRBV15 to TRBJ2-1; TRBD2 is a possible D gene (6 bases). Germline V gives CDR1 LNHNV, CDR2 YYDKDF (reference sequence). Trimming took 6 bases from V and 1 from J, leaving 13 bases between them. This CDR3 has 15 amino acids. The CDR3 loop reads CATRRTTESYNEQFF. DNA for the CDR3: TGTGCCACCAGGAGGACTACCGAATCCTACAATGAGCAGTTCTTC.

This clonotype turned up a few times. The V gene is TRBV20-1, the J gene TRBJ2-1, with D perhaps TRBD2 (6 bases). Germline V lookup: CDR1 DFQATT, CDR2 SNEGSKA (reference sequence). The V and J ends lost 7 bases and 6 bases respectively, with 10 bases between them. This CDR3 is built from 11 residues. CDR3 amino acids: CSEGGVNEQFF. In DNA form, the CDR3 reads TGCAGTGAGGGCGGGGTCAATGAGCAGTTCTTC.

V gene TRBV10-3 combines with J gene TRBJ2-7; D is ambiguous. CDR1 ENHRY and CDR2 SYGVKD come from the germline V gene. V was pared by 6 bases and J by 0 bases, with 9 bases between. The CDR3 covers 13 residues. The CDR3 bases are TGTGCCATCAGGGCGGCAGCCTCCTACGAGCAGTACTTC. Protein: CAIRAAASYEQYF.

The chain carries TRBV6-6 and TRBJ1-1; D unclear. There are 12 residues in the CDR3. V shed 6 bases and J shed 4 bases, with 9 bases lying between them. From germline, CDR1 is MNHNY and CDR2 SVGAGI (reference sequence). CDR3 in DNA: TGTGCCAGCAGCCGACTGACCACTGAAGCTTTCTTT. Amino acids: CASSRLTTEAFF.

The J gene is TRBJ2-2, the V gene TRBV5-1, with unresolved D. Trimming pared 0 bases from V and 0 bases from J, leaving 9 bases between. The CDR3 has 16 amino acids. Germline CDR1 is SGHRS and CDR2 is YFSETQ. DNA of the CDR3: TGCGCCAGCAGCTTGGGCTCCTCCGCGAACACCGGGGAGCTGTTTTTT. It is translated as CASSLGSSANTGELFF. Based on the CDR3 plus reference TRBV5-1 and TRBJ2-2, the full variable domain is KAGVTQTPRYLIKTRGQQVTLSCSPISGHRSVSWYQQTPGQGLQFLFEYFSETQRNKGNFPGRFSGRQFSNSRSEMNVSTLELGDSALYLCASSLGSSANTGELFFGEGSRLTVL.

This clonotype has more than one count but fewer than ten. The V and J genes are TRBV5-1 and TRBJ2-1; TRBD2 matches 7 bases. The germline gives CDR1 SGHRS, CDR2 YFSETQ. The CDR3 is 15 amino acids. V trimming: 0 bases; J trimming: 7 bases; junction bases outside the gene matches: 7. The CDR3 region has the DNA TGCGCCAGCAGCTTGGATCCGGGAGGATTAAATGAGCAGTTCTTC. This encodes CASSLDPGGLNEQFF.

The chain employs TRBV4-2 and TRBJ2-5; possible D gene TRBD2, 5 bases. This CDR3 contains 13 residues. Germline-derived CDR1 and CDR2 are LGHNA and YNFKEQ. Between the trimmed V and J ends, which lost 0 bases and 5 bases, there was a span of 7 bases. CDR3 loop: CASSQDWEETQYF. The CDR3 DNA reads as TGTGCCAGCAGCCAAGATTGGGAGGAGACCCAGTACTTC.

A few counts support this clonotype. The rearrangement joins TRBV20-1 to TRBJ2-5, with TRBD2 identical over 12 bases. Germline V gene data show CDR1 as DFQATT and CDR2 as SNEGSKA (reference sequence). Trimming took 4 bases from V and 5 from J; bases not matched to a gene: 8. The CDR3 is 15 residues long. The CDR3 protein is CSAIASGRALETQYF. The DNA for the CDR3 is TGCAGTGCTATAGCTAGCGGGAGGGCCCTGGAGACCCAGTACTTC.

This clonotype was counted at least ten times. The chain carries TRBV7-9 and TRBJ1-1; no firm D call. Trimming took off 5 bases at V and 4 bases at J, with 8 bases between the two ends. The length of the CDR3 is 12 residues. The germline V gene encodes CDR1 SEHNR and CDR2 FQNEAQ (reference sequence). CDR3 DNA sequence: TGTGCCAGCAGCGTCGCCGGCACTGAAGCTTTCTTT. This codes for CASSVAGTEAFF.

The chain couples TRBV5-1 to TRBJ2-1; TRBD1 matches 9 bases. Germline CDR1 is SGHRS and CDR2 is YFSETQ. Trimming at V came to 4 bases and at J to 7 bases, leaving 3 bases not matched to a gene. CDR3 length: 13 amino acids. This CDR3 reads CASSGDRANEQFF. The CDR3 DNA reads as TGCGCCAGCAGCGGGGACAGGGCGAATGAGCAGTTCTTC.

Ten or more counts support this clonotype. The CDR3 bases are TGCAGTGGTGGGCCGCTGGGCACCGGGGAGCTGTTTTTT. Protein sequence: CSGGPLGTGELFF. J is TRBJ2-2 and V is TRBV20-1; D not certain. Germline assignment: CDR1 DFQATT and CDR2 SNEGSKA (reference sequence). The length of the CDR3 is 13 residues. V was pared by 7 bases and J by 4 bases, with 13 bases between.

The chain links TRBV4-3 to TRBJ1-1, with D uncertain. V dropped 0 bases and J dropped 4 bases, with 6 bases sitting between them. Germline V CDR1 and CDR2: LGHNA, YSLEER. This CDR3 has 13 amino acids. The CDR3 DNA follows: TGCGCCAGCAGCCAAGACAGGATCACTGAAGCTTTCTTT. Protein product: CASSQDRITEAFF.

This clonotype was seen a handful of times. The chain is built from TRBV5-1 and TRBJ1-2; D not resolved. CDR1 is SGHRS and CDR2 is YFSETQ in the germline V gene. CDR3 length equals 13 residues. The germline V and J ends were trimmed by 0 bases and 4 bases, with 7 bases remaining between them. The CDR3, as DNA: TGCGCCAGCAGCTTGGATGCGTTCTATGGCTACACCTTC. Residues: CASSLDAFYGYTF.

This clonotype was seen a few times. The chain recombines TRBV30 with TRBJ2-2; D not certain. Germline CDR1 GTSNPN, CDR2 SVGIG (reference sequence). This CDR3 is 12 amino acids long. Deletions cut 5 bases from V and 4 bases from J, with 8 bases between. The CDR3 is CAWVEVTGELFF. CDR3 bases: TGTGCCTGGGTTGAGGTCACCGGGGAGCTGTTTTTT.

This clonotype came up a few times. CDR3 protein: CSARQASRTYEQYF. CDR3 bases: TGCAGTGCTAGACAGGCTTCCCGGACCTACGAGCAGTACTTC. The chain is built from TRBV20-1 and TRBJ2-7, with D unresolved. Germline V lookup: CDR1 DFQATT, CDR2 SNEGSKA (reference sequence). CDR3 size: 14 residues. Trimming took 2 bases from V and 2 from J, leaving 13 bases between them.

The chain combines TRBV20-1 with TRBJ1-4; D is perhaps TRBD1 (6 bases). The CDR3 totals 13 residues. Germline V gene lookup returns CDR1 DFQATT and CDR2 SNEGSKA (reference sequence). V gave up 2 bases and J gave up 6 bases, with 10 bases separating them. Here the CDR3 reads CSARLNRDEKLFF. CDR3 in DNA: TGCAGTGCTAGACTGAACAGGGATGAAAAACTGTTTTTT.

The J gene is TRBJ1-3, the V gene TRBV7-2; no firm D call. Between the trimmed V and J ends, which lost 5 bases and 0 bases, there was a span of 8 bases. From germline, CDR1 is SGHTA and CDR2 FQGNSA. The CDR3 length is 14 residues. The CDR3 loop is CASSVAFSGNTIYF. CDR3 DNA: TGTGCCAGCAGCGTTGCTTTCTCTGGAAACACCATATATTTT.

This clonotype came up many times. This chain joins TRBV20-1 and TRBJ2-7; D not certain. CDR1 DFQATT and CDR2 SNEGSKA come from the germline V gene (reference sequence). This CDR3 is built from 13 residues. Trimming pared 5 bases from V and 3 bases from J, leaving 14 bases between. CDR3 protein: CSAGTEYYYEQYF. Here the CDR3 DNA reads TGCAGTGCTGGAACAGAGTACTACTACGAGCAGTACTTC.

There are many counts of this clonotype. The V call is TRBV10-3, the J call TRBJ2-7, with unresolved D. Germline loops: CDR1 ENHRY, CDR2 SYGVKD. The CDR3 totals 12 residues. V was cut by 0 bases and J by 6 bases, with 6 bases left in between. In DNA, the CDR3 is TGTGCCATCAGTGAGTCGGGTTTCGAGCAGTACTTC. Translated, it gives CAISESGFEQYF.

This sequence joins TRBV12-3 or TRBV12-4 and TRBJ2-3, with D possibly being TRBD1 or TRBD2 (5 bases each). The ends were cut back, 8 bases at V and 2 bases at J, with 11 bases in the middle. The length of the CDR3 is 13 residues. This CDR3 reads CASGVGDTDTQYF. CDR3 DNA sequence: TGTGCCAGCGGGGTGGGGGACACAGATACGCAGTATTTT.

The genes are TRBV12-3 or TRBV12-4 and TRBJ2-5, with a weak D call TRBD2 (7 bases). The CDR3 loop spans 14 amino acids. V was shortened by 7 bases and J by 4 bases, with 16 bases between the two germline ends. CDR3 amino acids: CASIAAGAGETQYF. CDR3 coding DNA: TGTGCCAGCATTGCGGCGGGGGCGGGAGAGACCCAGTACTTC.

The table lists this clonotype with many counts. Here the CDR3 reads CASSITGNSPLHF. DNA of the CDR3: TGTGCCAGCAGTATCACAGGGAATTCACCCCTCCACTTT. The J gene is TRBJ1-6, the V gene TRBV27, with D perhaps matching TRBD1 (6 bases). V lost 5 bases and J 7 bases, leaving 9 bases between the germline ends. Germline loops: CDR1 MNHEY, CDR2 SMNVEV (reference sequence). The CDR3 is 13 amino acids.

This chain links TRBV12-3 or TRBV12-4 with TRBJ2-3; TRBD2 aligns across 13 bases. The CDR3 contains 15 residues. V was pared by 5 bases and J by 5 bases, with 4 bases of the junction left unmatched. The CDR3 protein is CASSRTSGREDTQYF. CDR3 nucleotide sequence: TGTGCCAGCAGTCGGACTAGCGGGAGAGAAGATACGCAGTATTTT.

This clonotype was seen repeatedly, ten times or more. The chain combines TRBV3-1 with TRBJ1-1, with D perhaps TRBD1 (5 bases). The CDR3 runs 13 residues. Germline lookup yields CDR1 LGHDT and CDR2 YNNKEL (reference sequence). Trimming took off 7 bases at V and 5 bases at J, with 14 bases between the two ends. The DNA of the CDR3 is TGTGCCAGCACCTACGGCGGGGGGACTGAAGCTTTCTTT. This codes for CASTYGGGTEAFF.

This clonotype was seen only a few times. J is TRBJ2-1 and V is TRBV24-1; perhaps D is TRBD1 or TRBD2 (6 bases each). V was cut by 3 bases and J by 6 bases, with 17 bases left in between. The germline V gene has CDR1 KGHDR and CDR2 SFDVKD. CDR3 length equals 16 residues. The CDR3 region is CATSDAAGGHFNEQFF. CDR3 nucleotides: TGTGCCACCAGTGATGCCGCCGGGGGACACTTCAATGAGCAGTTCTTC.